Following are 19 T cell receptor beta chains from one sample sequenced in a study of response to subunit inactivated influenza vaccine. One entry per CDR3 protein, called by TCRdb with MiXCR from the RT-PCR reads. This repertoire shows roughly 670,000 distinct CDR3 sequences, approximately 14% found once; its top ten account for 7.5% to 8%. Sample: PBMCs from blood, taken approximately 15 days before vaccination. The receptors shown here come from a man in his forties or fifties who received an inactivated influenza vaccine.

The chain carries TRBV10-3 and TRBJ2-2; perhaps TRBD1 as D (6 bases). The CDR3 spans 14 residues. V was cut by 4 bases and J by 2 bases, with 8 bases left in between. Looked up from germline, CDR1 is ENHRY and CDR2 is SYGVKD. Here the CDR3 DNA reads TGTGCCATCAGTGGGGACATCAACACCGGGGAGCTGTTTTTT. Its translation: CAISGDINTGELFF.

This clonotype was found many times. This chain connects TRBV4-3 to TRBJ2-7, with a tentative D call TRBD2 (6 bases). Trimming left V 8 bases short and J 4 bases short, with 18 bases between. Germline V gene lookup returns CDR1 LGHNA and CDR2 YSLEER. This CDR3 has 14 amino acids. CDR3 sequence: CASSSGTGLYEQYF. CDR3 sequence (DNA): TGCGCCAGCTCCTCGGGGACGGGACTTTACGAGCAGTACTTC.

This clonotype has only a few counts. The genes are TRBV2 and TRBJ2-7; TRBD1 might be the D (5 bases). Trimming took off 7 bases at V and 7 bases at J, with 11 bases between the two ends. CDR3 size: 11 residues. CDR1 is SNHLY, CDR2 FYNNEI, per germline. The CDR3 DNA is TGTGCCAGCACCCTACGGACAGAGCAGTACTTC. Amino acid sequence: CASTLRTEQYF.

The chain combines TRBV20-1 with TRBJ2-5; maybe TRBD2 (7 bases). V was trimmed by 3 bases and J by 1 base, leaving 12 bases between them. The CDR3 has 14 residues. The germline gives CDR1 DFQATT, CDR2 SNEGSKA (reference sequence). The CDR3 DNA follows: TGCAGTGCTAGCGGGGGGCCGATCCAAGAGACCCAGTACTTC. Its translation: CSASGGPIQETQYF.

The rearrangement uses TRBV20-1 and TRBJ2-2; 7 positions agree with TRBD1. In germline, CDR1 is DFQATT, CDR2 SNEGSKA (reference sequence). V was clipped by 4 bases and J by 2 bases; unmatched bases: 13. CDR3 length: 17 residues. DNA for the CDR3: TGCAGTGCTAAACAAATGACAGGGACCTACAACACCGGGGAGCTGTTTTTT. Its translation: CSAKQMTGTYNTGELFF.

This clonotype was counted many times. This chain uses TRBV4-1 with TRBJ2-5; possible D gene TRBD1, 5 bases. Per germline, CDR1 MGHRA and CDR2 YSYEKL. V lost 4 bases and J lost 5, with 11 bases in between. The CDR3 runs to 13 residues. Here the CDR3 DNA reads TGCGCCAGCAGCCTGACAGCGACGGAGACCCAGTACTTC. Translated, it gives CASSLTATETQYF.

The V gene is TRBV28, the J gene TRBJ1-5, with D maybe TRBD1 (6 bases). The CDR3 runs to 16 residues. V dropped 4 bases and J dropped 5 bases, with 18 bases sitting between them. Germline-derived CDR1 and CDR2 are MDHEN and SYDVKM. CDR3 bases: TGTGCCAGCAGTTGGGTCCCGGGGACACCAGATCAGCCCCAGCATTTT. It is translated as CASSWVPGTPDQPQHF.

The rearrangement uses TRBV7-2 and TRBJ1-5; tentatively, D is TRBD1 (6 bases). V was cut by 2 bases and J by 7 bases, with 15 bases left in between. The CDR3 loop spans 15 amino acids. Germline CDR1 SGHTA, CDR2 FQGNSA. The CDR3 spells CASSLIGGGRQPQHF. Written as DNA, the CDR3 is TGTGCCAGCAGCTTAATCGGAGGGGGAAGGCAGCCCCAGCATTTT.

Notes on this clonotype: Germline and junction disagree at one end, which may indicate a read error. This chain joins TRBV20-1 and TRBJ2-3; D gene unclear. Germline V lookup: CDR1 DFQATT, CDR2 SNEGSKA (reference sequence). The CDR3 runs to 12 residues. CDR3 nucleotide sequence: TGCAGTGCCATTCCGGGCACATATACGCAGTATTTT. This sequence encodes CSAIPGTYTQYF.

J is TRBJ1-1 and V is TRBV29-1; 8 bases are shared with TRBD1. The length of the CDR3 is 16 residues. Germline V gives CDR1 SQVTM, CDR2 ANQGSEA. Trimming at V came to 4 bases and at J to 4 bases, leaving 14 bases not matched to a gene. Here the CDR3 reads CSVGFGTGRWGTEAFF. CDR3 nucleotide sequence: TGCAGCGTTGGATTCGGGACAGGTCGGTGGGGCACTGAAGCTTTCTTT.

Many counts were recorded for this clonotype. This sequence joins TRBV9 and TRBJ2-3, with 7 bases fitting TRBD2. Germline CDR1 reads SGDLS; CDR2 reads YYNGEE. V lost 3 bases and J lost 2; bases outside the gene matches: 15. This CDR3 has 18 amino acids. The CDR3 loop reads CASSGGAGVDRTTDTQYF. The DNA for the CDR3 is TGTGCCAGCAGCGGAGGGGCGGGAGTTGATCGGACCACAGATACGCAGTATTTT.

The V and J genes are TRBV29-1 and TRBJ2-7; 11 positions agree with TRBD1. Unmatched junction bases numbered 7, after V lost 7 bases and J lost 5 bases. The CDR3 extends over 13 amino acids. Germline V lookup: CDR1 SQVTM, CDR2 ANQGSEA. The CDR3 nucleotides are TGCAGCGCAAGGACAGGGGGCAGGGACGAGCAGTACTTC. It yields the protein CSARTGGRDEQYF.

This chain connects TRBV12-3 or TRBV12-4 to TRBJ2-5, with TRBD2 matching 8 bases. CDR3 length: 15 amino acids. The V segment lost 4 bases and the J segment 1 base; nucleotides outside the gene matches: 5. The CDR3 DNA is TGTGCCAGCAGTTCCCATACTAGCGGCCAAGAGACCCAGTACTTC. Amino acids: CASSSHTSGQETQYF.

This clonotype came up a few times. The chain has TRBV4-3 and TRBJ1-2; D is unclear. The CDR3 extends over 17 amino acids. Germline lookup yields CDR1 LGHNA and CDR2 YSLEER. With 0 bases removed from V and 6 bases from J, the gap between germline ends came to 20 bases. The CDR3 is CASSQDHLQPRWDGYTF. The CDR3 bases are TGCGCCAGCAGCCAAGACCATCTACAGCCTCGCTGGGATGGCTACACCTTC.

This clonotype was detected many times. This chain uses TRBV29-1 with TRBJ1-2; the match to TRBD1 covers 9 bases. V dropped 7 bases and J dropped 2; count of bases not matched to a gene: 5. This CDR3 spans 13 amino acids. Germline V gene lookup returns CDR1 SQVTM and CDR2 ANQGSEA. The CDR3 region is CSANGQGNYGYTF. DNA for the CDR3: TGCAGCGCGAATGGACAGGGGAACTATGGCTACACCTTC.

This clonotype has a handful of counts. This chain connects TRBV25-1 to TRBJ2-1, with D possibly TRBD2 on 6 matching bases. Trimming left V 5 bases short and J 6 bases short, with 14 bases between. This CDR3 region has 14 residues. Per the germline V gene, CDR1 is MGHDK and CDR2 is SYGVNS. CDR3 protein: CASSTEGGPNEQFF. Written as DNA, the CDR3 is TGTGCCAGCAGTACTGAAGGAGGGCCCAATGAGCAGTTCTTC.

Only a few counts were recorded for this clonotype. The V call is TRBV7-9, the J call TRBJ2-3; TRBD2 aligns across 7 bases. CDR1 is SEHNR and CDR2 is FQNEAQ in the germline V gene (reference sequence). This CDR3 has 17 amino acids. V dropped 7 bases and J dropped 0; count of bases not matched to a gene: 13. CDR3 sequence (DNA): TGTGCCAGCACCCTATCCGGCGGACTAGTGAGCACAGATACGCAGTATTTT. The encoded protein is CASTLSGGLVSTDTQYF.

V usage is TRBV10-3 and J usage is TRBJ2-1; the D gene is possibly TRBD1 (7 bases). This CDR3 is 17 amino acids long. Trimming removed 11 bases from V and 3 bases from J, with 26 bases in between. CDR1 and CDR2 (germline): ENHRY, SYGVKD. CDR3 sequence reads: CAVTTNPGQGGYNEQFF. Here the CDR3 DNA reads TGTGCCGTAACGACAAACCCGGGGCAGGGGGGCTACAATGAGCAGTTCTTC.

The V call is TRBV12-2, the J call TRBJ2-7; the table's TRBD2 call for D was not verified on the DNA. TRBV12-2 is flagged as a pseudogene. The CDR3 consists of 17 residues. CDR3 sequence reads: CASRLGSGAGLDYEQYF. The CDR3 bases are TGTGCAAGTCGCTTAGGAAGTGGGGCGGGCCTGGACTACGAGCAGTACTTC.